This T cell receptor (beta chain) derives from a study of T cell repertoires in cytomegalovirus infection. Study information: Public TCR beta signatures provided an indication of both CMV infection and a matching HLA type.

One entry per CDR3 protein results from TCRdb running MiXCR on the reads. The sample records 250,000 to 300,000 distinct CDR3 sequences, around 25% being singletons. The CDR3 sequence is 14 residues long. Germline V gene lookup returns CDR1 MNHNS and CDR2 SASEGT. The V gene lost 6 bases and the J gene lost 3 bases, with 11 bases spanning the gap. Study findings and constraints: Cumulative frequency of public TCR beta families picked out carriers of CMV plus the relevant HLA. The ex vivo response was dominated by HLA-C-restricted CMV-specific TCR beta clonotypes.

On this clonotype itself: Its antigen is unknown.

The sample consisted of PBMCs. The J gene is TRBJ2-2, the V gene TRBV6-1; no clear D. The sequence came from a human donor in good health (CMV status not recorded). Some clones in this sample may be carry-over from other donors' samples. DNA of the CDR3: TGTGCCAGCAGGTCCGGGTCCTACACCGGGGAGCTGTTTTTT. This translates into CASRSGSYTGELFF.